The T cell receptor beta chain under discussion was sequenced for a study of blood T cell repertoires in COVID-19. The authors' processing: By means of reference gene primer amplification, nucleated cell counts were estimated. The data were produced by immunoSEQ multiplex PCR, yet TCRdb's version contains in-frame clones alone and is incomplete. From that table come the V and J calls and clone size; the DNA was used to work out D and trimming. The top ten clones hold 4.5% to 6.5% of a sample with about 190,000 clones, approximately 85% of them seen once. Participants spanned ages about 18 to 90 years and resided in fewer than 30 US areas. Participants reported their clinical history, and cohort assignment relied on those reports. The V gene end was trimmed by 8 bases and the J gene end by 3 bases; junction bases not matched to a gene: 7. Germline V gene lookup returns CDR1 LNHDA and CDR2 SQIVND (reference sequence). The CDR3 loop spans 14 amino acids.

The source is a man in his forties or fifties with acute COVID-19. The V call is TRBV19, the J call TRBJ2-1; the match to TRBD1 covers 7 bases. Sequenced: PBMCs or T cells enriched from blood (not recorded which). DNA for the CDR3: TGTGCCAGTCGTGGCAGGGGGATCTACAATGAGCAGTTCTTC. Residues: CASRGRGIYNEQFF.